Sequencing of this TCR beta chain was carried out in a study of blood T cell repertoires in COVID-19. Study-level background: COVID-19 samples collected from the United States, Italy and Spain covered acute and convalescent phases.

Recovered participants had two consecutive negative NP/OP PCR tests, healthcare professional clearance, or symptom resolution. Profiling relied on immunoSEQ multiplex PCR, and the TCRdb table lists in-frame clones only, not all of them. The sample lists 300,000 to 350,000 clones, about 87% occurring once. The CDR3 runs 12 residues. The germline V and J ends were trimmed by 7 bases and 4 bases, with 11 bases remaining between them. CDR1 SGHNT and CDR2 YYREEE come from the germline V gene (reference sequence). Sequences were obtained from PBMCs or T cells enriched from blood (not recorded which). The sequence derives from a man younger than 45 who had recovered from COVID-19. The chain uses TRBV5-4 and TRBJ1-2, with D perhaps matching TRBD1 (5 bases). The chain's CDR3 is CASRGVGYGYTF. The DNA of the CDR3 is TGTGCCAGCCGGGGGGTAGGCTATGGCTACACCTTC. Filled out from reference TRBV5-4 and TRBJ1-2, the complete variable domain reads ETGVTQSPTHLIKTRGQQVTLRCSSQSGHNTVSWYQQALGQGPQFIFQYYREEENGRGNFPPRFSGLQFPNYSSELNVNALELDDSALYLCASRGVGYGYTFGSGTRLTVV.